This is a list of T cell receptor beta chains from one sample in a study of Tregs in tolerant kidney transplant recipients. Assay used: immunoSEQ multiplex PCR; TCRdb lists only in-frame clones, some missing. This sample yields tens of thousands of clones, of which roughly 93% are seen a single time; 1.6% belongs to the top ten. This specimen was CD4+ T cells from blood (PBMCs), taken 12 months after the transplant. Every receptor here comes from a human patient who received a combined kidney and bone marrow transplant. Some T cells may possibly be graft donor cells. The CDR3 runs from the conserved cysteine through the conserved F or W. Each record gives: D gene, clone size, V gene, J gene, CDR3 DNA, CDR3 protein. D genes are given only for firm matches. Part of the rows lack a size; the others show once, few, many or a class for expanded clones.

>TRBD1|NA|TRBV5-1|TRBJ2-7
TGCGCCAGCAGCTATACAGGGGGGCGGGCCTACGAGCAGTACTTC
CASSYTGGRAYEQYF
>TRBD2|NA|TRBV28|TRBJ2-5
TGTGCCAGCAGTTTAATAGTACTAGCGGGGGGAGAGACCCAGTACTTC
CASSLIVLAGGETQYF
>TRBD1|NA|TRBV19|TRBJ1-6
TGTGCCAGTAGTGGTCCCGGGACAGGGCGGAGCTCCTATAATTCCCCCCTCCACTTT
CASSGPGTGRSSYNSPLHF
>NA|few|TRBV6-1|TRBJ1-2
TGTGCCAGCATTCTAAGGGGCGGCTATGGCTACACCTTC
CASILRGGYGYTF
>NA|few|TRBV5-1|TRBJ2-7
TGCGCCAGCAGCTCGATCGGGAACGAGCAGTACTTC
CASSSIGNEQYF
>TRBD1|NA|TRBV5-6|TRBJ2-3
TGTGCCAGCGGAGGAATAGCAGGGGGCTTCACAGATACGCAGTATTTT
CASGGIAGGFTDTQYF
>TRBD1|NA|TRBV28|TRBJ2-7
TGTGCCAGCACCTCTAGGATCAAGGGGGCTAACTCGTACGAGCAGTACTTC
CASTSRIKGANSYEQYF
>NA|NA|TRBV7-3|TRBJ2-6
TGTGCCAGCAGCTTAGGACTCAGCTCTGGGGCCAACGTCCTGACTTTC
CASSLGLSSGANVLTF
>NA|once|TRBV6-6|TRBJ2-5
TGTGCCAGCAGTTATGGGCAGGGAAGATACCTAGAGACCCAGTACTTC
CASSYGQGRYLETQYF
>NA|few|TRBV9|TRBJ2-1
TGTGCCAGCAGCGTAGCTTTACCAGATCGGAACGGGAATGAGCAGTTCTTC
CASSVALPDRNGNEQFF
>NA|NA|TRBV4-3|TRBJ2-5
TGCGCCAGCAGCCAAGATGGAGGAGGGATCCAAGAGACCCAGTACTTC
CASSQDGGGIQETQYF